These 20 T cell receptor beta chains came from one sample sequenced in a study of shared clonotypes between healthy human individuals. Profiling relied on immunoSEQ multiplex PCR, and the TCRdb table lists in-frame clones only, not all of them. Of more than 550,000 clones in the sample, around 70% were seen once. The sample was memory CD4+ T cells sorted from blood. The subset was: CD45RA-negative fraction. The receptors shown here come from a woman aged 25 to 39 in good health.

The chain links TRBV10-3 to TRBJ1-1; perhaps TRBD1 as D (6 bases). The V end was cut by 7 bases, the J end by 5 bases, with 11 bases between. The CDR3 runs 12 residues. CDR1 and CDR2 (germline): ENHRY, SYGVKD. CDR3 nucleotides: TGTGCCATCATGGGGGCCGGGACTGAAGCTTTCTTT. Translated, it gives CAIMGAGTEAFF.

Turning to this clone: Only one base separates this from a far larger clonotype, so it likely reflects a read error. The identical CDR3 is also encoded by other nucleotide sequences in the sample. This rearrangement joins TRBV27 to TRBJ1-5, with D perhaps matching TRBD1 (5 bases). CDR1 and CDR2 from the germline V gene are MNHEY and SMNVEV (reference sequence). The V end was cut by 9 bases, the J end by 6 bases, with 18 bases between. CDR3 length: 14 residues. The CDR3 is CASSLGHHSQPQHF. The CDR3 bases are TGTGCCAGTAGTCTAGGACATCACAGTCAGCCCCAGCATTTT.

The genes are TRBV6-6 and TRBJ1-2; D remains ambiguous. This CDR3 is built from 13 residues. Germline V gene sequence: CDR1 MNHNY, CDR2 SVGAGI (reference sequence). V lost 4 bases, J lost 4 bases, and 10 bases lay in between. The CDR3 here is CASSLGGSYGYTF. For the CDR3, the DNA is TGTGCCAGCAGTTTGGGAGGGTCCTATGGCTACACCTTC.

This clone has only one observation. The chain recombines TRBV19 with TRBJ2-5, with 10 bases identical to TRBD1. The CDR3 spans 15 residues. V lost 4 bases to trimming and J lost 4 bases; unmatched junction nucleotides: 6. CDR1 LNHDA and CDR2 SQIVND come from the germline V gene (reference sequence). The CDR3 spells CASSRQGASGETQYF. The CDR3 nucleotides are TGTGCCAGTAGTAGACAGGGGGCTTCTGGAGAGACCCAGTACTTC.

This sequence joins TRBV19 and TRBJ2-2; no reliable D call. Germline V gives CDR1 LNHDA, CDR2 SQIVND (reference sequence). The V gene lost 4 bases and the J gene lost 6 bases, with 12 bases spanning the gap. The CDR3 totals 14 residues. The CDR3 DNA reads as TGTGCCAGTAGTACTAGGGCAAGGTCCGGGGAGCTGTTTTTT. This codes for CASSTRARSGELFF.

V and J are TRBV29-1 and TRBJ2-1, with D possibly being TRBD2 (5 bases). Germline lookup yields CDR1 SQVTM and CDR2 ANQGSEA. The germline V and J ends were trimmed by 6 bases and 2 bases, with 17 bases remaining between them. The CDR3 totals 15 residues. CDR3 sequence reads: CSVRNPGIAYNEQFF. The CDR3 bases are TGCAGCGTCCGAAACCCGGGGATCGCCTACAATGAGCAGTTCTTC.

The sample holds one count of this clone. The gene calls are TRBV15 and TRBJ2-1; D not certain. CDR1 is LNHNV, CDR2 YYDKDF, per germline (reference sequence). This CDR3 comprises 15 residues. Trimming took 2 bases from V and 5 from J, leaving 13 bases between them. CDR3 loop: CATSRIFPGNNEQFF. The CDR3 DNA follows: TGTGCCACCAGCAGAATTTTCCCCGGAAACAATGAGCAGTTCTTC.

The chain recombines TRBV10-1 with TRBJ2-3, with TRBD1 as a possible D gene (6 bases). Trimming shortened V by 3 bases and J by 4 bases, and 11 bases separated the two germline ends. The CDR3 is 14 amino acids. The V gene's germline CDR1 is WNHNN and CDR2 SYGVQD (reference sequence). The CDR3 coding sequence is TGCGCCAGCAGTGATAGGGGGAATGCAGATACGCAGTATTTT. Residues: CASSDRGNADTQYF.

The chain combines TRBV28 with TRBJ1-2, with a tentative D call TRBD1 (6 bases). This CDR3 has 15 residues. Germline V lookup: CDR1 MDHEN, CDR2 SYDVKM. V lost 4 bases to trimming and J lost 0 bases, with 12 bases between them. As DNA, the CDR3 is TGTGCCAGCAGTTCCGGACAGAGGACTAACTATGGCTACACCTTC. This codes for CASSSGQRTNYGYTF.

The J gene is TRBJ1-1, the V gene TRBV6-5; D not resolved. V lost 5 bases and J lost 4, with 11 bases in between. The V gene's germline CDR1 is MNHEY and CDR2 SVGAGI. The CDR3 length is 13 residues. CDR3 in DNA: TGTGCCAGCAGTGACATGGGAGGCACTGAAGCTTTCTTT. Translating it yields CASSDMGGTEAFF.

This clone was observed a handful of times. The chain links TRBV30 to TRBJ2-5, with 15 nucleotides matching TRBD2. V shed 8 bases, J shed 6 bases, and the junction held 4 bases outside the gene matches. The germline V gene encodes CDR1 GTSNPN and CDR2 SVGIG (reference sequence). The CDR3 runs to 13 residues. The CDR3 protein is CAIGLAGGKTQYF. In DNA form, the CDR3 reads TGTGCCATCGGACTAGCGGGAGGGAAGACCCAGTACTTC. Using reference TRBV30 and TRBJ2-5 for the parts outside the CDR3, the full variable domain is SQTIHQWPATLVQPVGSPLSLECTVEGTSNPNLYWYRQAAGRGLQLLFYSVGIGQISSEVPQNLSASRPQDRQFILSSKKLLLSDSGFYLCAIGLAGGKTQYFGPGTRLLVL.

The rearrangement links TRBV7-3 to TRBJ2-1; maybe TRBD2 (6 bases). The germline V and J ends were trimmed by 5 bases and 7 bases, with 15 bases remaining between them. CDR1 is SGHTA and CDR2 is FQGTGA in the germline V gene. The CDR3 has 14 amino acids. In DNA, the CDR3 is TGTGCCAGCAGCCCAAGTCTAGCGTCTAATGAGCAGTTCTTC. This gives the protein CASSPSLASNEQFF.

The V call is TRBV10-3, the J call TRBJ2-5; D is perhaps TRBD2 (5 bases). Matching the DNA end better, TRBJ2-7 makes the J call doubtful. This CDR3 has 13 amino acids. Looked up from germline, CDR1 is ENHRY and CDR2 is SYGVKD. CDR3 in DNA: TGTGCCATCAGTGATCCTCTGCGGGACGAGCAGTACTTC. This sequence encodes CAISDPLRDEQYF.

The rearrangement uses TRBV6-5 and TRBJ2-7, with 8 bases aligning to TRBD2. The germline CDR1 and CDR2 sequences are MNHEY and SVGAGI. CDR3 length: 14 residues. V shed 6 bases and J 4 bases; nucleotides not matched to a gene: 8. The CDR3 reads CASSSSGSHYEQYF. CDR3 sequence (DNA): TGTGCCAGCAGCTCGAGCGGGAGTCATTACGAGCAGTACTTC.

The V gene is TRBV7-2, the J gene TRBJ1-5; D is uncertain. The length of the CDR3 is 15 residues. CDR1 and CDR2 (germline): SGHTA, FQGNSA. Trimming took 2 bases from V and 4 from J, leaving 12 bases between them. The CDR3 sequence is CASSLSQANNQPQHF. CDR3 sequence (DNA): TGTGCCAGCAGCTTATCTCAAGCAAATAATCAGCCCCAGCATTTT.

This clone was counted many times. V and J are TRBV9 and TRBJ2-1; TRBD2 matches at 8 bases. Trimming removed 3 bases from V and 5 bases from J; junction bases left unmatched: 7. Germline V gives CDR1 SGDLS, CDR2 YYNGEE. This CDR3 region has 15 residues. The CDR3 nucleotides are TGTGCCAGCAGCGCCATAGCGGGAATGGACAATGAGCAGTTCTTC. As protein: CASSAIAGMDNEQFF.

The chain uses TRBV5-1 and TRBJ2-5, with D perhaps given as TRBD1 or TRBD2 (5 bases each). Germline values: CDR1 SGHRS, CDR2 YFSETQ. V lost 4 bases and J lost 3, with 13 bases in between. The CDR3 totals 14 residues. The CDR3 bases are TGCGCCAGCAGCCCTGTTGGGGGAGAAGAGACCCAGTACTTC. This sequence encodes CASSPVGGEETQYF.

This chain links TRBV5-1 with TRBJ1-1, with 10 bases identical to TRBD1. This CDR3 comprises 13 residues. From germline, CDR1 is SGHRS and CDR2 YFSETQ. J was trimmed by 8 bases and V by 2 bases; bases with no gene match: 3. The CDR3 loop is CASSFMDRGEAFF. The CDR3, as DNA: TGCGCCAGCAGCTTTATGGACAGGGGGGAAGCTTTCTTT.

CDR3 residues: CASGFPGTSGSADTQYF. For the CDR3, the DNA is TGTGCCAGCGGTTTCCCCGGGACTAGCGGGAGTGCAGATACGCAGTATTTT. The rearrangement links TRBV11-2 to TRBJ2-3, with TRBD2 matching over 14 bases. Per germline, CDR1 SGHAT and CDR2 FQNNGV. The CDR3 spans 17 residues. The junction had 11 bases not matched to a gene; V was cut back by 8 bases and J by 4 bases.

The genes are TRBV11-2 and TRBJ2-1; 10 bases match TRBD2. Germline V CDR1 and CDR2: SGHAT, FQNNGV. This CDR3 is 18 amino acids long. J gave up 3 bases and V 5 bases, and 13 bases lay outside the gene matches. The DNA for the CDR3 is TGTGCCAGCAGCAAAGGGGAGTACGGACTAGCGGTCTACAATGAGCAGTTCTTC. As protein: CASSKGEYGLAVYNEQFF.